What follows is one T cell receptor beta chain and its context. This sample is drawn from a study of shared clonotypes between healthy human individuals. As for the study in general: CD8 memory received one plate per donor, CD8 naive two, CD4 memory three and CD4 naive three.

CD45RO-negative CD8 cells positively selected for CCR7 made up the naive population, which excluded terminally differentiated effector memory CD45RA+ cells. Method: immunoSEQ multiplex PCR; TCRdb's copy keeps in-frame clones and lacks some. The profile shows roughly 1,800,000 clones, about 95% of them singletons. The V and J ends lost 1 base and 6 bases respectively, with 10 bases between them. The CDR3 runs 13 residues. Germline assignment: CDR1 SGHNT and CDR2 YYREEE (reference sequence). What was sequenced was naive CD8+ T cells sorted from blood. This sequence joins TRBV5-4 and TRBJ1-2, with a weak D call TRBD1 (6 bases). The sequence came from a man younger than 35 in good health. The CDR3 DNA sequence: TGTGCCAGCAGCTTGTTGGCAGGGGATGGCTACACCTTC. Protein sequence: CASSLLAGDGYTF.